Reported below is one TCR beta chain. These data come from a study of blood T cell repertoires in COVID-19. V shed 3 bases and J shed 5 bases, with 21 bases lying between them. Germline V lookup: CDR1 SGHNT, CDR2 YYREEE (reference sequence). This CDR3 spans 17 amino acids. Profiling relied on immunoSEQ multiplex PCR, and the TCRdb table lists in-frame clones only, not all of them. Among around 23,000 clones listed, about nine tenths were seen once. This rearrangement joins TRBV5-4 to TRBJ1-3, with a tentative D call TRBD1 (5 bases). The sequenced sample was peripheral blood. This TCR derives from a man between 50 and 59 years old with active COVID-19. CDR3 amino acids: CASSSGGGRGVRNTIYF. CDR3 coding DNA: TGTGCCAGCAGCTCTGGCGGGGGGAGAGGCGTTCGAAACACCATATATTTT.